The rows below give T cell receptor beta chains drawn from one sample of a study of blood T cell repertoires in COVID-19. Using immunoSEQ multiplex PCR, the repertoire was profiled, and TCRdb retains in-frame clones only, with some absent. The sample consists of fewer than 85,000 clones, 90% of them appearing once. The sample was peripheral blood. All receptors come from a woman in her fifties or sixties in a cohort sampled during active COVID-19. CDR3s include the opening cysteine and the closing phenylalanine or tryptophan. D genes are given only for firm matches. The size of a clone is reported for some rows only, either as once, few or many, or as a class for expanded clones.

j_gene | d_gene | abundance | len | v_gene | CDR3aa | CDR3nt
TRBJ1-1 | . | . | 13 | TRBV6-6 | CASSRAEGTEAFF | TGTGCCAGCAGTAGAGCGGAGGGGACTGAAGCTTTCTTT
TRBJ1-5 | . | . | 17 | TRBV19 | CASNPEVRRGKGQPQHF | TGTGCCAGTAATCCCGAAGTCCGACGGGGGAAGGGTCAGCCCCAGCATTTT
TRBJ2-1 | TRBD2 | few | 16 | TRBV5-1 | CASSLPPGRSDNEQFF | TGCGCCAGCAGCTTGCCCCCCGGGAGGTCCGACAATGAGCAGTTCTTC
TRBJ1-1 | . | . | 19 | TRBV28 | CASSPTLTTAGAMNTEAFF | TGTGCCAGCAGTCCCACACTAACGACAGCGGGGGCTATGAACACTGAAGCTTTCTTT
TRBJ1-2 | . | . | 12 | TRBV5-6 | CASRQVGGGYTF | TGTGCCAGCAGGCAAGTCGGGGGAGGCTACACCTTC
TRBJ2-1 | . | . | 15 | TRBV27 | CASSPAGTKGGEQFF | TGTGCCAGCAGTCCTGCCGGGACTAAAGGGGGTGAGCAGTTCTTC
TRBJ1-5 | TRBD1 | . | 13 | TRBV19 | CASSMDRDQPQHF | TGTGCCAGTAGCATGGACAGGGATCAGCCCCAGCATTTT
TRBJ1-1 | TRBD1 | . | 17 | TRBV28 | CASSLGGQGRRNTEAFF | TGTGCCAGCAGTTTAGGGGGACAGGGGAGAAGAAACACTGAAGCTTTCTTT
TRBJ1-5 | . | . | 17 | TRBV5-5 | CASSLGTQDVGNQPQHF | TGTGCCAGCAGCTTGGGGACTCAGGATGTTGGCAATCAGCCCCAGCATTTT
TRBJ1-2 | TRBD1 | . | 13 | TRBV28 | CASSYQGADGYTF | TGTGCCAGCAGTTACCAGGGGGCGGATGGCTACACCTTC
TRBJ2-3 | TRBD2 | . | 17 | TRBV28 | CASSLRIAGEGTDTQYF | TGTGCCAGCAGTTTACGGATAGCGGGAGAGGGCACAGATACGCAGTATTTT
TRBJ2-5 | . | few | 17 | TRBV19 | CASSIVAAGFVQETQYF | TGTGCCAGTAGTATAGTAGCTGCGGGTTTCGTCCAAGAGACCCAGTACTTC
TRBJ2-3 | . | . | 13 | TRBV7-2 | CASSRDFTDTQYF | TGTGCCAGCAGCCGGGACTTCACAGATACGCAGTATTTT
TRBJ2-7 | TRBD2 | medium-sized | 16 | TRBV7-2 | CASSFGLAESSYEQYF | TGTGCCAGCAGCTTTGGACTAGCGGAAAGCTCCTACGAGCAGTACTTC
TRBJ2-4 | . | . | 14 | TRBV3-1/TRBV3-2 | CASSPFTTEDIQYF | TGTGCCAGCAGCCCCTTTACTACGGAAGACATTCAGTACTTC
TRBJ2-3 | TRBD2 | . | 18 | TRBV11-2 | CASSSGLAAHRLWDTQYF | TGTGCCAGCAGCTCCGGACTAGCGGCGCATAGGTTGTGGGATACGCAGTATTTT
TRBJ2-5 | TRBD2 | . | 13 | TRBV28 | CASSSPGLPVQYF | TGTGCCAGCAGTTCACCGGGACTACCAGTCCAGTACTTC
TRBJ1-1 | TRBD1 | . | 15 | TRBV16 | CASSQSTGEGTEAFF | TGTGCCAGCAGCCAATCGACAGGGGAGGGCACTGAAGCTTTCTTT
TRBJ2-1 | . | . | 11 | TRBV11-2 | CASSLHGEQFF | TGTGCCAGCAGCTTACACGGTGAGCAGTTCTTC
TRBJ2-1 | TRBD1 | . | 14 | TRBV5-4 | CASSSMGQYNEQFF | TGTGCCAGCAGCTCAATGGGACAGTACAATGAGCAGTTCTTC
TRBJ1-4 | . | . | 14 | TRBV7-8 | CASSPNIADEKLFF | TGTGCCAGCAGCCCTAATATTGCCGATGAAAAACTGTTTTTT
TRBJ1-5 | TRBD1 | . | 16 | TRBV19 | CASSAPDRGDDQPQHF | TGTGCCAGTAGTGCCCCGGACAGGGGTGATGATCAGCCCCAGCATTTT
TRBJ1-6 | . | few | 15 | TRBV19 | CASTDPSASGSPLHF | TGTGCCAGTACCGATCCCTCGGCGTCGGGGTCACCCCTCCACTTT
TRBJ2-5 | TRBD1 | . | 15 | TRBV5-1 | CASSESGTGGETQYF | TGCGCCAGCAGCGAATCCGGGACAGGGGGGGAGACCCAGTACTTC
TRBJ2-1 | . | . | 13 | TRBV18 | CASSPELHNEQFF | TGTGCCAGCTCACCTGAACTCCACAATGAGCAGTTCTTC
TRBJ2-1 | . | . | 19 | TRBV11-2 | CASSHEAGGQQSPYNEQFF | TGTGCCAGCAGCCATGAGGCCGGAGGACAGCAAAGTCCTTACAATGAGCAGTTCTTC